This T cell receptor (beta chain) was captured in a study of blood T cell repertoires in COVID-19. Study-level background: PBMCs, B-cell-depleted T cells, or T cells provided the cDNA or gDNA that made up the material.

Germline loops: CDR1 SEHNR, CDR2 FQNEAQ (reference sequence). This CDR3 region has 15 residues. The junction had 8 bases not matched to a gene; V was cut back by 3 bases and J by 4 bases. Those who participated ranged in age from about 18 to 89 years and resided in about two dozen US areas. Participants reported their clinical history, and cohort assignment relied on those reports. Cohort 3 donors were reported recovered after two negative PCRs, clearance, or symptom resolution. Clones were read by immunoSEQ multiplex PCR, and TCRdb kept only the in-frame ones, dropping some. The sample contains around 300,000 clones, around 87% of which appear only once.

Source material: PBMCs or T cells enriched from blood (not recorded which). The rearrangement joins TRBV7-9 to TRBJ1-2; 7 bases fit TRBD1. The sequence was collected from a woman aged 25 to 45 who had recovered from COVID-19. CDR3 residues: CASSFYRGESYGYTF. The DNA of the CDR3 is TGTGCCAGCAGCTTCTACAGGGGAGAAAGCTATGGCTACACCTTC.